The entry below describes one TCR beta chain. The authors' processing: By means of reference gene primer amplification, nucleated cell counts were estimated. Measured with immunoSEQ multiplex PCR; TCRdb has only the in-frame clones, and not every one. The V and J calls and clone size come from that table; D and trimming were worked out from the DNA. Of about 150,000 clones in the sample, about 85% were seen once. The cohort comprised adults aged about 18 to 100 years residing in about two dozen US areas. These data are taken from a study of blood T cell repertoires in COVID-19. At the level of the study: The United States, Italy and Spain were the sources of the acute and convalescent COVID-19 samples.

Trimming pared 2 bases from V and 2 bases from J, leaving 7 bases between. This CDR3 spans 14 amino acids. In germline, CDR1 is MDHEN, CDR2 SYDVKM. This chain joins TRBV28 and TRBJ1-3, with D possibly matching TRBD1 (6 bases). The specimen sequenced was PBMCs or T cells enriched from blood (not recorded which). This receptor was taken from a woman aged 40 to 50 who had been exposed to COVID-19. The DNA for the CDR3 is TGTGCCAGCAGTTTACCAGGGGCTGGAAACACCATATATTTT. Its protein product is CASSLPGAGNTIYF. Full variable domain (rest looked up from reference TRBV28 and TRBJ1-3): DVKVTQSSRYLVKRTGEKVFLECVQDMDHENMFWYRQDPGLGLRLIYFSYDVKMKEKGDIPEGYSVSREKKERFSLILESASTNQTSMYLCASSLPGAGNTIYFGEGSWLTVV.